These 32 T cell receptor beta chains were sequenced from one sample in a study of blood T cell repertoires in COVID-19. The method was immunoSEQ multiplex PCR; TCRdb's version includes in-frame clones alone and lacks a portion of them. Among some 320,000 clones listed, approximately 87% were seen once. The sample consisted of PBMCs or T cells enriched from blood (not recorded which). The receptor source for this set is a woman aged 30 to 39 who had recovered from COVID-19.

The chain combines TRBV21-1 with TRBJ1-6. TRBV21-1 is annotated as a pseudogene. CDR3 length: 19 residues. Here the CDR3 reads CAKFTGRAKGRSYNSPLHF. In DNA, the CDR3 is TGTGCCAAGTTTACGGGAAGGGCAAAAGGTCGCTCCTATAATTCACCCCTCCACTTT.

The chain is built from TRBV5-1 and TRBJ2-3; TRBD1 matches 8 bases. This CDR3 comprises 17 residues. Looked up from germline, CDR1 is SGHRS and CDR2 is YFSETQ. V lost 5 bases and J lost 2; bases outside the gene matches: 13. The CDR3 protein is CASRLTGTGLFTDTQYF. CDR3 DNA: TGCGCCAGCAGGTTGACCGGGACAGGCCTTTTCACAGATACGCAGTATTTT. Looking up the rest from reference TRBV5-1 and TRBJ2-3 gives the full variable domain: KAGVTQTPRYLIKTRGQQVTLSCSPISGHRSVSWYQQTPGQGLQFLFEYFSETQRNKGNFPGRFSGRQFSNSRSEMNVSTLELGDSALYLCASRLTGTGLFTDTQYFGPGTRLTVL.

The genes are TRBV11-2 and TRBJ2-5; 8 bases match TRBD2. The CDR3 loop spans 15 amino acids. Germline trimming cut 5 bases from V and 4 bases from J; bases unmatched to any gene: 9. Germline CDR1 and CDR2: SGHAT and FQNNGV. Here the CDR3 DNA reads TGTGCCAGCAGCCCTCCGGCGGGAGGAGGAGAGACCCAGTACTTC. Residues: CASSPPAGGGETQYF. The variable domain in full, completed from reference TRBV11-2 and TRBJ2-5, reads EAGVAQSPRYKIIEKRQSVAFWCNPISGHATLYWYQQILGQGPKLLIQFQNNGVVDDSQLPKDRFSAERLKGVDSTLKIQPAKLEDSAVYLCASSPPAGGGETQYFGPGTRLLVL.

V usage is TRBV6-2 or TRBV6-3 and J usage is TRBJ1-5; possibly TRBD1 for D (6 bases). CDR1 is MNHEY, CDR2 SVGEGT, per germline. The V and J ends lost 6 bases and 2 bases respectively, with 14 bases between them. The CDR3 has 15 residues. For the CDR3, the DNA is TGTGCCAGCAGCCGGGACATTAGGGGCAATCAGCCCCAGCATTTT. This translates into CASSRDIRGNQPQHF.

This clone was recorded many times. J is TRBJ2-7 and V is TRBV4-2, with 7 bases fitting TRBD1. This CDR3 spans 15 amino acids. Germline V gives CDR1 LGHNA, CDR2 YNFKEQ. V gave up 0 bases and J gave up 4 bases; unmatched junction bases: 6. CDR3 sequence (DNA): TGTGCCAGCAGCCAAGAGAGGGGGCCAGAGTACGAGCAGTACTTC. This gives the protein CASSQERGPEYEQYF.

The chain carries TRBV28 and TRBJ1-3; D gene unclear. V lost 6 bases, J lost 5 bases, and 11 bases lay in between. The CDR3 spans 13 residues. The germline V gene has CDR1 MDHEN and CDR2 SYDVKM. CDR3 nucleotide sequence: TGTGCCAGCAGCCCTATCTCGCGAAACACCATATATTTT. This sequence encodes CASSPISRNTIYF. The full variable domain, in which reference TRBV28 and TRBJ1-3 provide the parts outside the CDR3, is DVKVTQSSRYLVKRTGEKVFLECVQDMDHENMFWYRQDPGLGLRLIYFSYDVKMKEKGDIPEGYSVSREKKERFSLILESASTNQTSMYLCASSPISRNTIYFGEGSWLTVV.

CDR3 region: CASSRGLADPLTLLNEQFF. CDR3 nucleotide sequence: TGTGCCAGCAGTCGAGGACTAGCGGATCCTTTGACCCTCCTTAATGAGCAGTTCTTC. This sequence joins TRBV28 and TRBJ2-1, with 10 bases aligning to TRBD2. This CDR3 region has 19 residues. The V segment lost 5 bases and the J segment 7 bases; nucleotides outside the gene matches: 20. Germline loops: CDR1 MDHEN, CDR2 SYDVKM. Supplemented by reference TRBV28 and TRBJ2-1, the full variable domain reads DVKVTQSSRYLVKRTGEKVFLECVQDMDHENMFWYRQDPGLGLRLIYFSYDVKMKEKGDIPEGYSVSREKKERFSLILESASTNQTSMYLCASSRGLADPLTLLNEQFFGPGTRLTVL.

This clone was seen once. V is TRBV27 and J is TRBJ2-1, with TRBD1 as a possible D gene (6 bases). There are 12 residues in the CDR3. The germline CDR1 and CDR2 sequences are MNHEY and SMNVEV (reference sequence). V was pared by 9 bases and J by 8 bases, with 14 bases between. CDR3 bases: TGTGCCAGTTCACAGGGAAACCATGAGCAGTTCTTC. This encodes CASSQGNHEQFF.

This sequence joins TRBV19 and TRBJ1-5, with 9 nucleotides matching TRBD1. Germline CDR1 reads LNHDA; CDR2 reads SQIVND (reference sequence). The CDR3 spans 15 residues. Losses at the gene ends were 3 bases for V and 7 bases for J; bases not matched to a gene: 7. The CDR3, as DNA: TGTGCCAGTAGTATGGGACAGGGCAATATCCAGCCCCAGCATTTT. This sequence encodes CASSMGQGNIQPQHF.

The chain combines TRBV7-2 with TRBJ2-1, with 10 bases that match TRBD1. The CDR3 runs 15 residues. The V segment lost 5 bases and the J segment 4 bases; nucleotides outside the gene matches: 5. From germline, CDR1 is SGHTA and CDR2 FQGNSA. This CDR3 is CASSPDRGLYNEQFF. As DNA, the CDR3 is TGTGCCAGCAGCCCCGACAGGGGGCTTTACAATGAGCAGTTCTTC.

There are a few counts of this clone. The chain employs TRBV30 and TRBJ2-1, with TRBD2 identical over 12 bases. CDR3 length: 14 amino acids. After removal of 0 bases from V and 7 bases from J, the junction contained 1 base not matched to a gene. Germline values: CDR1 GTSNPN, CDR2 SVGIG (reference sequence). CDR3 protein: CAWSVLAGGNEQFF. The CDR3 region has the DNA TGTGCCTGGAGTGTCCTAGCGGGGGGGAATGAGCAGTTCTTC.

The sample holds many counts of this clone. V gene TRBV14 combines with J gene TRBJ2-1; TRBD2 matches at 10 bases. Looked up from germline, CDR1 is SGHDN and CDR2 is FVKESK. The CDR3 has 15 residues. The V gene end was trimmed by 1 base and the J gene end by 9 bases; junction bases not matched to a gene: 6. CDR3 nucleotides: TGTGCCAGCAGCCAAGCGGGACTAGCGAGGAGTGAGCAGTTCTTC. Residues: CASSQAGLARSEQFF.

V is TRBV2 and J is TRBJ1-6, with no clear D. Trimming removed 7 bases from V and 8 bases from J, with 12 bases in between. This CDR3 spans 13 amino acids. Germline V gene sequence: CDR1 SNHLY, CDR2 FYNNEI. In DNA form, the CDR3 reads TGTGCCAGCACCCGAACTATCGATTCACCCCTCCACTTT. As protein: CASTRTIDSPLHF.

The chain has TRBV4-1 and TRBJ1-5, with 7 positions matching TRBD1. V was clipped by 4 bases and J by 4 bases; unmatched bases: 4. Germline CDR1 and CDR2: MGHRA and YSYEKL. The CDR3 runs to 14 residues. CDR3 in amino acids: CASSPGQPNQPQHF. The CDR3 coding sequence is TGCGCCAGCAGCCCGGGACAGCCGAATCAGCCCCAGCATTTT.

CDR3 sequence: CASSLDRPGGNEQFF. CDR3 DNA sequence: TGTGCCAGCAGCTTAGATAGGCCAGGGGGGAATGAGCAGTTCTTC. The chain has TRBV7-6 and TRBJ2-1; perhaps TRBD1 as D (7 bases). Germline CDR1 and CDR2: SGHVS and FNYEAQ. The CDR3 has 15 residues. V was trimmed by 1 base and J by 7 bases, leaving 14 bases between them. Variable domain in full (rest from reference TRBV7-6 and TRBJ2-1): GAGVSQSPRYKVTKRGQDVALRCDPISGHVSLYWYRQALGQGPEFLTYFNYEAQQDKSGLPNDRFSAERPEGSISTLTIQRTEQRDSAMYRCASSLDRPGGNEQFFGPGTRLTVL.

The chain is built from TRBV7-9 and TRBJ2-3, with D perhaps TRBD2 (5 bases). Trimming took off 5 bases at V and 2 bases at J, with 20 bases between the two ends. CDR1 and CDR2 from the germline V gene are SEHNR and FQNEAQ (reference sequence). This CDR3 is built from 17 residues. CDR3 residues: CASSPVEASGITDTQYF. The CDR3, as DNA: TGTGCCAGCAGCCCAGTGGAGGCCAGCGGAATCACAGATACGCAGTATTTT.

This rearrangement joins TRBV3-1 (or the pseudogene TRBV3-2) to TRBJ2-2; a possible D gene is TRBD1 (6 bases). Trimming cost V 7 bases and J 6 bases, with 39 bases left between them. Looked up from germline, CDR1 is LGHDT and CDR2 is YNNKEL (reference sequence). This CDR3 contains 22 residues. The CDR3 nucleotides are TGTGCCAGCATTCGCGAACAGGGTCTGGCACCCCCTCGAAAGTTTGGCTCCGGGGAGCTGTTTTTT. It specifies CASIREQGLAPPRKFGSGELFF.

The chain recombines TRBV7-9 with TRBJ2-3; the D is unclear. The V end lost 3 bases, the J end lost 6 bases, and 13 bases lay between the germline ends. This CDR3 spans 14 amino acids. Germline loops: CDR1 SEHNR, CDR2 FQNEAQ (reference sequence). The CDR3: CASSLLIRQDTQYF. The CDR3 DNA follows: TGTGCCAGCAGCTTGCTCATCAGGCAGGATACGCAGTATTTT.

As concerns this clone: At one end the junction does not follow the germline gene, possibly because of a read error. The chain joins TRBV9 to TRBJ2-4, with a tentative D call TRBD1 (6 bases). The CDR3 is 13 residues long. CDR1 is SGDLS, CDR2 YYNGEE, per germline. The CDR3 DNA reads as TGTGCCAGCAGTGCAGGGGATGGGGACCGGAAGGACTTC. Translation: CASSAGDGDRKDF.

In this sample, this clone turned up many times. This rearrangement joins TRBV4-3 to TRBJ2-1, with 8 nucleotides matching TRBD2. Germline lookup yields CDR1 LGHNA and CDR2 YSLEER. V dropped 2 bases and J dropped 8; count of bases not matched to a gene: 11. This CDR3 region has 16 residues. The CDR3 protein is CASSQRLGGGYDEQFF. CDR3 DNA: TGCGCCAGCAGCCAAAGACTCGGGGGGGGATACGATGAGCAGTTCTTC.

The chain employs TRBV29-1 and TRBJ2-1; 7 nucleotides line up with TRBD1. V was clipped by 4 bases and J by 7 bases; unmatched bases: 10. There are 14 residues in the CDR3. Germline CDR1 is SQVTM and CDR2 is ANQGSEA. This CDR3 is CSVVGMTGRNEQFF. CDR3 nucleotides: TGCAGCGTTGTGGGGATGACAGGGCGAAATGAGCAGTTCTTC.

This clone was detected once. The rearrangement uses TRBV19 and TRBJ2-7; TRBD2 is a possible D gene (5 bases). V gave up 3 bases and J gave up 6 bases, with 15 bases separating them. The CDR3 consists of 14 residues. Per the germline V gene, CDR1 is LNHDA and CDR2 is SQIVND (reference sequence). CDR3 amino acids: CASSIAAAGGEQYF. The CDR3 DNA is TGTGCCAGTAGTATTGCGGCTGCGGGCGGCGAGCAGTACTTC.

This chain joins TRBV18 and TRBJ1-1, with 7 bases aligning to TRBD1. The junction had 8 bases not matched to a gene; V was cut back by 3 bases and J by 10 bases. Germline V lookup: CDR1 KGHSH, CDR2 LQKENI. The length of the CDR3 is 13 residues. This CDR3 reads CASSPGTGATAFF. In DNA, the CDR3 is TGTGCCAGCTCACCGGGTACAGGGGCTACAGCTTTCTTT.

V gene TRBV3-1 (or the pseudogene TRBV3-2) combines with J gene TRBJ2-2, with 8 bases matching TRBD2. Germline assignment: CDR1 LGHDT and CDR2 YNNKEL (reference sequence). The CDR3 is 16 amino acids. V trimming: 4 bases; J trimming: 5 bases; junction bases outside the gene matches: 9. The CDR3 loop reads CASSLTGGALTGELFF. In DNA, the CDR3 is TGTGCCAGCAGCCTTACCGGGGGGGCCCTGACCGGGGAGCTGTTTTTT.

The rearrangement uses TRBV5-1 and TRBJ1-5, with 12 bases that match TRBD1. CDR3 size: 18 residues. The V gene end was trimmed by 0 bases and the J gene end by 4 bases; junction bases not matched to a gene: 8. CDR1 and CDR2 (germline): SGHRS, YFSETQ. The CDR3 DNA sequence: TGCGCCAGCAGCTTGGGTCCCGGGACAGGGGGCGGTAATCAGCCCCAGCATTTT. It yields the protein CASSLGPGTGGGNQPQHF.

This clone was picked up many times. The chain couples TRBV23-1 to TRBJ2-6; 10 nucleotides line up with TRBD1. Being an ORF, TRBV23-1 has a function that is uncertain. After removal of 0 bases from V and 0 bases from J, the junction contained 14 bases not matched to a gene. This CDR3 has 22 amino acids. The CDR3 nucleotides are TGCGCCAGCAGTCAATCGGGGACAGGGGTTAAGCGGGCAATCTCTGGGGCCAACGTCCTGACTTTC. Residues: CASSQSGTGVKRAISGANVLTF.

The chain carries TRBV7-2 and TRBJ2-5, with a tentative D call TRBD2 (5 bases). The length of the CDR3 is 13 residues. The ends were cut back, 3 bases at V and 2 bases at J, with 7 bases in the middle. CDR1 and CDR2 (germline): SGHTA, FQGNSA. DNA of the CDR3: TGTGCCAGCAGCTTCCGGGGTCAAGAGACCCAGTACTTC. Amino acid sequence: CASSFRGQETQYF.

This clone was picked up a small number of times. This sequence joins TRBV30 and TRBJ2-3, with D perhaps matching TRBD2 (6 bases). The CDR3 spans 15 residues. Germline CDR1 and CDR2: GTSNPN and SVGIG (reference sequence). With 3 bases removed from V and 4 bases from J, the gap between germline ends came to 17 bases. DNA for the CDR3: TGTGCCTGGAGAAAGATGGGCGGGGAGGCAGATACGCAGTATTTT. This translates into CAWRKMGGEADTQYF.

CDR3 DNA: TGCGCCAGCAGCCCGTTAGCTGGCGCGCTGGACGGGGAGCTGTTTTTT. Translating it yields CASSPLAGALDGELFF. The gene calls are TRBV4-1 and TRBJ2-2; no firm D call. In germline, CDR1 is MGHRA, CDR2 YSYEKL. Between the trimmed V and J ends, which lost 4 bases and 7 bases, there was a span of 19 bases. The CDR3 has 16 amino acids.

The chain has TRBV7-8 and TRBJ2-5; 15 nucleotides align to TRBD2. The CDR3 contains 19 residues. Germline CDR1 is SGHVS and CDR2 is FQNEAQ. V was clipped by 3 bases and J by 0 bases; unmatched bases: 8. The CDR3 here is CASSFRTSGGAGNQETQYF. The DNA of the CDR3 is TGTGCCAGCAGCTTTCGGACTAGCGGGGGGGCCGGGAACCAAGAGACCCAGTACTTC.

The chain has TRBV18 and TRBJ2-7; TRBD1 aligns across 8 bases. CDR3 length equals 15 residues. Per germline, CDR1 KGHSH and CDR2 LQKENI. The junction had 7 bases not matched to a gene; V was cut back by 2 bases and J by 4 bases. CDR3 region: CASSPEVGTGYEQYF. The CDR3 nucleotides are TGTGCCAGCTCACCAGAAGTTGGGACAGGTTACGAGCAGTACTTC. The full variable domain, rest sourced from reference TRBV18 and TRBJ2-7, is NAGVMQNPRHLVRRRGQEARLRCSPMKGHSHVYWYRQLPEEGLKFMVYLQKENIIDESGMPKERFSAEFPKEGPSILRIQQVVRGDSAAYFCASSPEVGTGYEQYFGPGTRLTVT.

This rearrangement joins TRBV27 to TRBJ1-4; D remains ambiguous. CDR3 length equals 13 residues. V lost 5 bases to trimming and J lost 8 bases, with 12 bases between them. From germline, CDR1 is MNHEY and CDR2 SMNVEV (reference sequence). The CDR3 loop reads CASSPTNGEKLFF. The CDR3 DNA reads TGTGCCAGCAGTCCGACCAACGGGGAAAAACTGTTTTTT.